This TCR beta chain was captured by sequencing in a study of control samples from healthy donors and cancer patients. Produced via immunoSEQ multiplex PCR; TCRdb's table is partial and in-frame only. The sample lists approximately 83,000 clones, 85% to 95% occurring once. The CDR3 length is 12 residues. CDR1 and CDR2 (germline): LGHNT, FRNRAP. Unmatched junction bases numbered 2, after V lost 2 bases and J lost 10 bases. This receptor was taken from a young woman in good health. The sequenced sample was blood. The genes are TRBV12-5 and TRBJ2-1; 7 positions match TRBD1. The CDR3 DNA follows: TGTGCTAGTGGTTTGTGGGGACAGGAGCAGTTCTTC. It is translated as CASGLWGQEQFF.